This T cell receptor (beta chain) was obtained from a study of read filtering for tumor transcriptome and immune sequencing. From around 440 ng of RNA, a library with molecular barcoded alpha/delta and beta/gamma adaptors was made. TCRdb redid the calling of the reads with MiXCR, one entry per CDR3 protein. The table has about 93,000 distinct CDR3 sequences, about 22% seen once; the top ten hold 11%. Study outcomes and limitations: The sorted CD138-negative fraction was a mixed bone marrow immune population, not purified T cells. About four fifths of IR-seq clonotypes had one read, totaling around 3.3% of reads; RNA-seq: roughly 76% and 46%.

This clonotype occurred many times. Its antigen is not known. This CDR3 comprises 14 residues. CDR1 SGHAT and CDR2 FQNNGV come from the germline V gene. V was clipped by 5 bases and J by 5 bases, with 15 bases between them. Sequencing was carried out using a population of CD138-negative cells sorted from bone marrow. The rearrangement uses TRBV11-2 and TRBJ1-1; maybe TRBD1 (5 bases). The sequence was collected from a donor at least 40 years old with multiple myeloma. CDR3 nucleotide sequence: TGTGCCAGCAGCCCCTCGCAGGGAGGAACTGAAGCTTTCTTT. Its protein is CASSPSQGGTEAFF. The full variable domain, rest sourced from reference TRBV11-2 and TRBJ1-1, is EAGVAQSPRYKIIEKRQSVAFWCNPISGHATLYWYQQILGQGPKLLIQFQNNGVVDDSQLPKDRFSAERLKGVDSTLKIQPAKLEDSAVYLCASSPSQGGTEAFFGQGTRLTVV.